The text below deals with one TCR beta chain. Its antigen remains unknown. This sample is drawn from a study of cytomegalovirus exposure and HLA in healthy donors. Study outcomes and limitations: In a later analysis, the majority of CMV-associated beta chains seemingly showed HLA restriction. A list of more than 150 TCR beta chains associated with cytomegalovirus was given. In a later analysis, TCR association rates varied by HLA locus: DRB1 most, HLA-C fewest. Being productive about 90% or about 30% of the time was typical of most TCR beta V segments in an earlier analysis.

PCR primers comprised 60 Vbeta and 13 Jbeta primers. Here immunoSEQ multiplex PCR was the method, and the copy in TCRdb shows in-frame clones only, minus some. Here the sample spans about 160,000 clones, approximately 78% being singletons. Germline V gene sequence: CDR1 MNHEY, CDR2 SVGAGI. CDR3 length: 16 residues. The ends lost 4 bases at V and 5 bases at J; junction bases unmatched: 7. The source is a girl aged 2-15 years in good health and CMV-seropositive. Source material: PBMCs. The gene calls are TRBV6-5 and TRBJ2-5, with 13 nucleotides matching TRBD2. The CDR3 is CASSLGLAGVKETQYF. Here the CDR3 DNA reads TGTGCCAGCAGTTTAGGACTAGCGGGAGTGAAGGAGACCCAGTACTTC.